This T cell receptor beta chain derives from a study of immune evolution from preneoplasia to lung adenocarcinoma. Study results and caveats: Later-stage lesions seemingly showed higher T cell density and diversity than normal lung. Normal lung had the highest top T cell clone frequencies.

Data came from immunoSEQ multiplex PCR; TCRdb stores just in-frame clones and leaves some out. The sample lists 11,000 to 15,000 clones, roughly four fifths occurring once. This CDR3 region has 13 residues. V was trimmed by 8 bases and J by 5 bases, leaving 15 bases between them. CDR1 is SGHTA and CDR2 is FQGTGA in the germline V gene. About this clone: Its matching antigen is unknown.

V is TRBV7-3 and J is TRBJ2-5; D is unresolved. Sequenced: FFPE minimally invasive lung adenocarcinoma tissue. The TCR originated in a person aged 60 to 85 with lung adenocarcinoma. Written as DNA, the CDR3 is TGTGCCAGCTACCCAGCGCCTCCCGAGACCCAGTACTTC. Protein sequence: CASYPAPPETQYF.